This T cell receptor (beta chain) is drawn from a study of blood T cell repertoires in COVID-19. Produced via immunoSEQ multiplex PCR; TCRdb's table is partial and in-frame only. The profile shows approximately 220,000 clones, about 83% of them singletons. This CDR3 is built from 14 residues. Germline CDR1 KGHDR, CDR2 SFDVKD. V lost 4 bases and J 7 bases, leaving 15 bases between the germline ends. Sequences were obtained from PBMCs or T cells enriched from blood (not recorded which). This receptor was identified in a woman in her thirties or forties who had been exposed to COVID-19. V is TRBV24-1 and J is TRBJ1-2; possibly TRBD1 for D (6 bases). In nucleotides, the CDR3 is TGTGCCACCAGTGACCCCCAGGGGTATGGTGGCTACACCTTC. Amino acids: CATSDPQGYGGYTF.